The 8 T cell receptor beta chains presented below share a single source sample, sequenced in a study of T cells after yellow fever vaccination. Each CDR3 protein gets one entry after TCRdb re-called the 5' RACE reads with MiXCR. Here the sample spans approximately 550,000 distinct CDR3 sequences, 13% being singletons. The sample in question was PBMCs, obtained on the day of the yellow fever booster vaccination. Receptor source: a man aged 30 to 39 who received the YFV17D yellow fever vaccine.

The rearrangement links TRBV10-3 to TRBJ2-1; D gene ambiguous. V was cut by 4 bases and J by 3 bases, with 4 bases left in between. Germline loops: CDR1 ENHRY, CDR2 SYGVKD. This CDR3 contains 12 residues. CDR3 in DNA: TGTGCCATCAGTGTGGACTACAATGAGCAGTTCTTC. This translates into CAISVDYNEQFF.

This clonotype was counted a few times. V usage is TRBV28 and J usage is TRBJ1-2; 7 bases align to TRBD1. The CDR3 covers 13 residues. Trimming removed 11 bases from V and 3 bases from J; junction bases left unmatched: 9. Germline assignment: CDR1 MDHEN and CDR2 SYDVKM. In DNA form, the CDR3 reads TGTGCCTTATCGACAGGGATCGACTATGGCTACACCTTC. Translation gives CALSTGIDYGYTF.

This clonotype came up a few times. V and J are TRBV6-1 and TRBJ2-7, with 9 bases matching TRBD1. Unmatched junction bases numbered 11, after V lost 8 bases and J lost 0 bases. The germline V gene encodes CDR1 MNHNS and CDR2 SASEGT. CDR3 length equals 16 residues. The CDR3 coding sequence is TGTGCCAGCGGGACAGGGCCATTTTTCTTCTCCTACGAGCAGTACTTC. Its protein is CASGTGPFFFSYEQYF.

The V gene is TRBV10-2, the J gene TRBJ2-2, with D tentatively TRBD1 or TRBD2 (5 bases each). The CDR3 totals 17 residues. V lost 3 bases to trimming and J lost 1 base, with 15 bases between them. Germline V gene lookup returns CDR1 WSHSY and CDR2 SAAADI. In DNA form, the CDR3 reads TGCGCCAGCAGTGATCCGGGGCCTGGACTGAACACCGGGGAGCTGTTTTTT. It is translated as CASSDPGPGLNTGELFF.

The genes are TRBV20-1 and TRBJ1-4; D remains ambiguous. The CDR3 runs to 14 residues. The germline gives CDR1 DFQATT, CDR2 SNEGSKA (reference sequence). The V gene lost 0 bases and the J gene lost 4 bases, with 9 bases spanning the gap. In DNA form, the CDR3 reads TGCAGTGCTAGAGATGTTGGCGGTAATGAAAAACTGTTTTTT. Translating gives CSARDVGGNEKLFF.

This clonotype was counted only a few times. V is TRBV6-1 and J is TRBJ2-3, with TRBD1 identical over 7 bases. The ends lost 5 bases at V and 0 bases at J; junction bases unmatched: 11. Germline V gives CDR1 MNHNS, CDR2 SASEGT. The CDR3 loop spans 17 amino acids. This CDR3 reads CASSPPPTGRSTDTQYF. Here the CDR3 DNA reads TGTGCCAGCAGTCCGCCGCCGACAGGGAGAAGCACAGATACGCAGTATTTT.

The chain carries TRBV7-2 and TRBJ2-7; no firm D call. This CDR3 contains 14 residues. Trimming removed 5 bases at V and 0 bases at J, with 11 bases between. Per germline, CDR1 SGHTA and CDR2 FQGNSA. CDR3 in amino acids: CASSPADHSYEQYF. The DNA of the CDR3 is TGTGCCAGCAGCCCCGCGGACCACTCCTACGAGCAGTACTTC.

The chain combines TRBV5-1 with TRBJ2-1, with 10 bases fitting TRBD2. Unmatched junction bases numbered 7, after V lost 0 bases and J lost 4 bases. The germline V gene encodes CDR1 SGHRS and CDR2 YFSETQ. The CDR3 totals 17 residues. The CDR3 DNA follows: TGCGCCAGCAGCTTGGCCGTAGCTAGCGGGGGATACAATGAGCAGTTCTTC. Amino acids: CASSLAVASGGYNEQFF. The whole variable domain, filled in from reference TRBV5-1 and TRBJ2-1, reads KAGVTQTPRYLIKTRGQQVTLSCSPISGHRSVSWYQQTPGQGLQFLFEYFSETQRNKGNFPGRFSGRQFSNSRSEMNVSTLELGDSALYLCASSLAVASGGYNEQFFGPGTRLTVL.